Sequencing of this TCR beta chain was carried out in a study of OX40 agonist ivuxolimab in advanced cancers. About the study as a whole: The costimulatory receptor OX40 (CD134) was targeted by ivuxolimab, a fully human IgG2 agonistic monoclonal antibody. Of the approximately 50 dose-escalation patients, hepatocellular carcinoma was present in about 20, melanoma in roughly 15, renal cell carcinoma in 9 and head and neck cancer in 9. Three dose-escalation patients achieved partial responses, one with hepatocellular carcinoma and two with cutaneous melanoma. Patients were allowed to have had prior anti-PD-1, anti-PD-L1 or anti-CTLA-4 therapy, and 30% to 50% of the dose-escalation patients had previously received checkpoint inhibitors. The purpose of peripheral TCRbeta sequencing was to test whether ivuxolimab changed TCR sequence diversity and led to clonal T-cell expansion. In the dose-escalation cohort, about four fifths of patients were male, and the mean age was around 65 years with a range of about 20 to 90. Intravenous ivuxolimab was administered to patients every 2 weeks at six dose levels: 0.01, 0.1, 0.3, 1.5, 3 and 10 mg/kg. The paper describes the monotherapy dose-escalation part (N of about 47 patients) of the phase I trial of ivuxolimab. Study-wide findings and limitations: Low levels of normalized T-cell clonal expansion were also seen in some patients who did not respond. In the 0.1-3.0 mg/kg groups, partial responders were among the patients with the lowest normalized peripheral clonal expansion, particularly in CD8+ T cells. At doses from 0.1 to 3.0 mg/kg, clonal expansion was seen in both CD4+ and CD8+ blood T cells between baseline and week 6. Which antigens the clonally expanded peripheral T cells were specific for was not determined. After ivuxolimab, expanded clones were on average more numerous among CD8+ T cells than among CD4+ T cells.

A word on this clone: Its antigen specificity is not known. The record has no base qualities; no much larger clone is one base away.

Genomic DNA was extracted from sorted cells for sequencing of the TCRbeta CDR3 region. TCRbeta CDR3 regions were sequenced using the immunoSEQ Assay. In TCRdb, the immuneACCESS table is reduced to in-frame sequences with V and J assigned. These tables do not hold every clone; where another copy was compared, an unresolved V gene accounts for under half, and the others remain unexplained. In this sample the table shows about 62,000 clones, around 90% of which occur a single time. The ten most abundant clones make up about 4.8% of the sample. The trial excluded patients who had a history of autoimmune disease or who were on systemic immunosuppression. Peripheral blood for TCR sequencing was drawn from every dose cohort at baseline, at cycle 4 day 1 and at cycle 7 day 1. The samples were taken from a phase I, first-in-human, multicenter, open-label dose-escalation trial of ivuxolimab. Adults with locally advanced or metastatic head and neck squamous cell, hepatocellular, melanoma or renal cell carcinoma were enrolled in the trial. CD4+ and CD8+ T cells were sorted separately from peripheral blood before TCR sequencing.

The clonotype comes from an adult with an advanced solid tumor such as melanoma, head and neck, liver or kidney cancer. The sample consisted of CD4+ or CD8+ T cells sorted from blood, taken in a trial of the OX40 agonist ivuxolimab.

The CDR3 has the sequence CASNKVGDIGQPQHF. The nucleotides are TGTGCCAGCAACAAAGTGGGGGATATTGGCCAGCCCCAGCATTTT. The rearranged chain carries TRBV4-2 and TRBJ1-5; TRBD1 is perhaps the D gene, given 5 matching bases. A distance of 20 bases separates the germline ends of V and J, which lose 7 bases and 7 bases respectively. The germline V gene provides CDR1 LGHNA and CDR2 YNFKEQ. The CDR3 holds 15 amino acids from the cysteine to the phenylalanine. The retained sequence is limited to the CDR3, 45 bases, with the frame set at the first base.